One sample yielded the 17 T cell receptor beta chains listed below, sequenced in a study of blood T cell repertoires in COVID-19 (TCRdb year 2020). The library came from the immunoSEQ multiplex PCR assay. Not all clones reach the TCRdb copy of this immuneACCESS table, which keeps in-frame sequences only. Checked studies attribute under half of the gap to unresolved V genes and leave the rest unexplained. The sample yields about 250,000 clones; roughly 81% were counted once. The biggest ten clones account for under 4.5% of the sample. Source material: peripheral blood. The receptors stem from a man in his fifties with acute or convalescent COVID-19.

The genes are TRBV15 and TRBJ1-4, with 7 nucleotides matching TRBD1. Per the germline V gene, CDR1 is LNHNV and CDR2 is YYDKDF (reference sequence). Trimming at V came to 0 bases and at J to 8 bases, leaving 9 bases not matched to a gene. The CDR3 has 16 amino acids. The CDR3, as DNA: TGTGCCACCAGCAGAGAGGGTTACGGACAGGAGGAAAAACTGTTTTTT. Its translation: CATSREGYGQEEKLFF.

V and J are TRBV2 and TRBJ1-5, with D perhaps matching TRBD1 (5 bases). Trimming took off 4 bases at V and 1 base at J, with 14 bases between the two ends. Germline-derived CDR1 and CDR2 are SNHLY and FYNNEI. CDR3 length: 16 amino acids. DNA for the CDR3: TGTGCCAGCAGTGGAGACCAGGGTTTAAGCAATCAGCCCCAGCATTTT. The encoded protein is CASSGDQGLSNQPQHF.

This clone was seen only once. The chain couples TRBV29-1 to TRBJ2-2; D possibly corresponds to TRBD1 (6 bases). The CDR3 is 14 amino acids. Trimming took off 5 bases at V and 3 bases at J, with 13 bases between the two ends. In germline, CDR1 is SQVTM, CDR2 ANQGSEA. The CDR3 DNA follows: TGCAGCGTTAGTAGGACAGTGGACACCGGGGAGCTGTTTTTT. It encodes CSVSRTVDTGELFF.

J is TRBJ1-6 and V is TRBV19; possibly TRBD1 for D (5 bases). Germline V gene lookup returns CDR1 LNHDA and CDR2 SQIVND (reference sequence). The CDR3 runs to 15 residues. Trimming pared 4 bases from V and 10 bases from J, leaving 17 bases between. This CDR3 is CASSSSPGLQSPLHF. The CDR3 DNA sequence: TGTGCCAGTAGTAGCAGTCCAGGGTTACAGTCACCCCTCCACTTT.

CDR3 protein: CASSVGGQAANYGYTF. The CDR3 DNA sequence: TGTGCCAGCAGCGTAGGCGGGCAGGCCGCTAACTATGGCTACACCTTC. The chain carries TRBV9 and TRBJ1-2; no clear D. Trimming removed 0 bases from V and 0 bases from J, with 12 bases in between. The CDR3 runs 16 residues. Germline V lookup: CDR1 SGDLS, CDR2 YYNGEE.

This chain connects TRBV15 to TRBJ2-7; D is ambiguous. The CDR3 contains 15 residues. The germline CDR1 and CDR2 sequences are LNHNV and YYDKDF (reference sequence). Trimming cost V 0 bases and J 1 base, with 10 bases left between them. The CDR3 protein is CATSRDPAGSYEQYF. DNA for the CDR3: TGTGCCACCAGCAGAGATCCGGCAGGTTCCTACGAGCAGTACTTC. Supplemented by reference TRBV15 and TRBJ2-7, the full variable domain reads DAMVIQNPRYQVTQFGKPVTLSCSQTLNHNVMYWYQQKSSQAPKLLFHYYDKDFNNEADTPDNFQSRRPNTSFCFLDIRSPGLGDTAMYLCATSRDPAGSYEQYFGPGTRLTVT.

This clone was counted only a few times. This chain uses TRBV5-6 with TRBJ2-1; D perhaps matches TRBD2 (5 bases). V was clipped by 3 bases and J by 1 base, with 20 bases between them. CDR3 length: 18 residues. From germline, CDR1 is SGHDT and CDR2 YYEEEE. CDR3 protein: CASSSPSLAATSYNEQFF. DNA for the CDR3: TGTGCCAGCAGCTCCCCTTCCCTAGCCGCTACGTCCTACAATGAGCAGTTCTTC. Full variable domain (rest looked up from reference TRBV5-6 and TRBJ2-1): DAGVTQSPTHLIKTRGQQVTLRCSPKSGHDTVSWYQQALGQGPQFIFQYYEEEERQRGNFPDRFSGHQFPNYSSELNVNALLLGDSALYLCASSSPSLAATSYNEQFFGPGTRLTVL.

This clone was counted only a few times. J is TRBJ2-7 and V is TRBV5-6; 12 bases align to TRBD2. V shed 2 bases, J shed 5 bases, and the junction held 5 bases outside the gene matches. Germline assignment: CDR1 SGHDT and CDR2 YYEEEE. This CDR3 region has 15 residues. In DNA form, the CDR3 reads TGTGCCAGCAGCTTTGGACTAGCGGGATCCCACGAGCAGTACTTC. Its protein is CASSFGLAGSHEQYF.

This chain uses TRBV28 with TRBJ1-5; D ambiguous. Germline CDR1 reads MDHEN; CDR2 reads SYDVKM. V lost 2 bases and J lost 5, with 13 bases in between. The CDR3 contains 15 residues. The chain's CDR3 is CASSLSARFDQPQHF. The CDR3 bases are TGTGCCAGCAGTTTAAGTGCCAGATTTGATCAGCCCCAGCATTTT.

The rearrangement uses TRBV2 and TRBJ1-6, with D uncertain. V was trimmed by 7 bases and J by 7 bases, leaving 17 bases between them. Per germline, CDR1 SNHLY and CDR2 FYNNEI. The CDR3 length is 15 residues. The chain's CDR3 is CASTYSAGGNSPLHF. In nucleotides, the CDR3 is TGTGCCAGCACCTATTCTGCTGGAGGGAATTCACCCCTCCACTTT.

The genes are TRBV11-2 and TRBJ1-1, with 8 bases fitting TRBD1. Germline-derived CDR1 and CDR2 are SGHAT and FQNNGV. This CDR3 comprises 15 residues. After removal of 7 bases from V and 1 base from J, the junction contained 8 bases not matched to a gene. CDR3 sequence: CASTPGTGANTEAFF. The CDR3 DNA reads as TGTGCCAGCACCCCCGGGACAGGCGCGAACACTGAAGCTTTCTTT.

The chain combines TRBV11-2 with TRBJ1-4; D perhaps matches TRBD1 (6 bases). CDR3 length equals 15 residues. Germline loops: CDR1 SGHAT, CDR2 FQNNGV. V lost 4 bases, J lost 0 bases, and 9 bases lay in between. The CDR3 spells CASSSTGTTNEKLFF. The DNA for the CDR3 is TGTGCCAGCAGCTCAACAGGGACAACTAATGAAAAACTGTTTTTT.

This chain links TRBV9 with TRBJ2-6, with a possible D match to TRBD1 (8 bases). Per germline, CDR1 SGDLS and CDR2 YYNGEE. The CDR3 is 18 residues long. V was shortened by 7 bases and J by 3 bases, with 23 bases between the two germline ends. CDR3 coding DNA: TGTGCCAGCTCGCCCGAAGGACAGGGAGGGGTTGGGGCCAACGTCCTGACTTTC. This translates into CASSPEGQGGVGANVLTF.

The V gene is TRBV27, the J gene TRBJ2-7; 9 bases agree with TRBD2. The CDR3 extends over 18 amino acids. V was clipped by 2 bases and J by 2 bases; unmatched bases: 13. Germline V gives CDR1 MNHEY, CDR2 SMNVEV (reference sequence). The CDR3, as DNA: TGTGCCAGCAGTTTACTTCGGCCCTTAGCGGGGGTTACCTACGAGCAGTACTTC. Its translation: CASSLLRPLAGVTYEQYF.

The CDR3 protein is CASMRGRTDTQYF. For the CDR3, the DNA is TGTGCCAGCATGCGGGGGCGCACAGATACGCAGTATTTT. The rearrangement links TRBV12-3 or TRBV12-4 to TRBJ2-3; perhaps TRBD2 as D (7 bases). V was shortened by 7 bases and J by 1 base, with 9 bases between the two germline ends. The CDR3 loop spans 13 amino acids.

In its sample, this clone was seen once. The chain is built from TRBV10-1 and TRBJ2-7, with 9 bases that match TRBD2. The CDR3 spans 15 residues. The J segment lost 1 base and the V segment lost 3 bases, leaving 4 bases of the junction unmatched. CDR1 and CDR2 from the germline V gene are WNHNN and SYGVQD (reference sequence). CDR3 nucleotide sequence: TGCGCCAGCAGTGATATAGCGGGGGCATCCTACGAGCAGTACTTC. Residues: CASSDIAGASYEQYF.

The chain recombines TRBV6-1 with TRBJ2-7; 11 positions match TRBD2. V shed 4 bases, J shed 3 bases, and the junction held 8 bases outside the gene matches. The CDR3 covers 16 residues. Germline loops: CDR1 MNHNS, CDR2 SASEGT. The CDR3 DNA is TGTGCCAGCAGTGCAGGATCGGGACTAGCGGTCTACGAGCAGTACTTC. Translation gives CASSAGSGLAVYEQYF.